This T cell receptor beta chain derives from a study of blood T cells in healthy people across ages. A second 7 to 11 cycle PCR used barcoded and J-beta primers. Every molecule of cDNA carried a tag from a template-switch adaptor with 12 random nucleotides. TCRdb processed the 5' RACE reads anew with MiXCR; each CDR3 protein has one entry. The table shows some 1,500,000 distinct CDR3 sequences, with under 55% occurring only once. The germline V gene has CDR1 DFQATT and CDR2 SNEGSKA (reference sequence). V lost 0 bases and J lost 8, with 16 bases in between. The CDR3 covers 15 residues. Findings and caveats of the study: The fall in TCR beta diversity per million T cells was roughly linear with age.

Isolation recovered at least 6 million PBMCs from every sample. A remark on this clonotype: The antigen is unknown.

Material: blood. The TCR comes from a woman in her late teens or twenties in good health. The chain employs TRBV20-1 and TRBJ1-4; perhaps TRBD1 as D (6 bases). The CDR3 nucleotides read TGCAGTGCTAGAGATAAGAACAGGGCGGGGGAAAAACTGTTTTTT. Encoded protein: CSARDKNRAGEKLFF.